A single sample is the source of the 2 T cell receptor beta chains below, sequenced in a study of T cell repertoires in cytomegalovirus infection. TCRdb itself ran the reads through MiXCR, one entry per CDR3 protein. The table lists approximately 220,000 distinct CDR3 sequences, 35% to 40% of them singletons. No antigens are known for them. The input for sequencing was CD8+ T cells from cultured PBMCs, taken from culture after CMV antigen stimulation. The receptors derive from a human donor in good health (CMV status not recorded). Some clones in this sample may be carry-over from other donors' samples.

The rearrangement links TRBV12-3 or TRBV12-4 to TRBJ2-7; 9 bases line up with TRBD1. CDR3 length equals 18 residues. Germline trimming cut 5 bases from V and 2 bases from J; bases unmatched to any gene: 16. The CDR3 loop reads CASSGPGTGIGRTYEQYF. CDR3 sequence (DNA): TGTGCCAGCAGTGGTCCCGGGACAGGGATCGGTCGAACCTACGAGCAGTACTTC.

J is TRBJ2-7 and V is TRBV12-3 or TRBV12-4, with 11 bases aligning to TRBD2. Unmatched junction bases numbered 3, after V lost 6 bases and J lost 2 bases. This CDR3 comprises 14 residues. The CDR3 reads CASSPTSGTYEQYF. The CDR3 nucleotides read TGTGCCAGCAGCCCGACTAGCGGGACCTACGAGCAGTACTTC.